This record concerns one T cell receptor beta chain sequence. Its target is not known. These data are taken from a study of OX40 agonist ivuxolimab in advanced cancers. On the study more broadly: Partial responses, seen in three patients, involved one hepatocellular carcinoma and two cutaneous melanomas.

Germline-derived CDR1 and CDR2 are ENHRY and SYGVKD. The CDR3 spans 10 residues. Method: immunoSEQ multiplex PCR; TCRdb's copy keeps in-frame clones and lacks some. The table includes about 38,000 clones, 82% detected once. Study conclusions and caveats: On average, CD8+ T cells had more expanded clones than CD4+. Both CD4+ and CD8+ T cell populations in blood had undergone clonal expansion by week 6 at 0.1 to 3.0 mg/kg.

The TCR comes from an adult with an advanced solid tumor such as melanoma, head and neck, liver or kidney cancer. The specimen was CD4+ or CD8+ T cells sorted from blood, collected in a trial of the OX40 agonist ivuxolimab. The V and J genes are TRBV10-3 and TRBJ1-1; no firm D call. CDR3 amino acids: CAIGDTEAFF. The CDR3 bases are TGTGCGATCGGGGATACTGAAGCTTTCTTT.